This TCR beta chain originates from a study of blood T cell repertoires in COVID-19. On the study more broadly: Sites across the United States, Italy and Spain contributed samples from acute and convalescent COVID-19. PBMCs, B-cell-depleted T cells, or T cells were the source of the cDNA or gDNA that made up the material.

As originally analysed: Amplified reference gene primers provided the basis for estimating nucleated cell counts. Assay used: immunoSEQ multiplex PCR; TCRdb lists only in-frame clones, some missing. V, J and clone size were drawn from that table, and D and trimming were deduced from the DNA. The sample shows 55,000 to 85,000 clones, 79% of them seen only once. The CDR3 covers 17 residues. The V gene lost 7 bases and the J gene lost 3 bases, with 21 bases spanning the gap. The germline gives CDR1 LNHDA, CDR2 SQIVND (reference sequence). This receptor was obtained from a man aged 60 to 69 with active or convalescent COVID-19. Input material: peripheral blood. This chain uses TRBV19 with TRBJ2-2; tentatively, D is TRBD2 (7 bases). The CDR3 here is CASKDIGGHGDTGELFF. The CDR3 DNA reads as TGTGCCAGTAAGGATATCGGGGGGCATGGGGACACCGGGGAGCTGTTTTTT.